The 5 T cell receptor beta chains listed next were all sequenced from one sample in a study of vaccination and CD4 T cells after COVID-19. An Oncomine TCR Beta short-read assay was used to sequence the DNA from cultured CD4+ T cells. TCRdb re-called the PCR reads through MiXCR, storing one row per CDR3 protein. The table records 15,000 or so distinct CDR3 sequences, more than 40% of them present only once. Stated treatment: 10-day PBMC culture with coronavirus spike peptide pools or control peptides (ViraFEST assay). Their recognized antigens are unknown. The specimen sequenced was CD4+ T cells from blood, cultured in vitro. These receptors were taken from a human donor who had recovered from COVID-19.

The gene calls are TRBV6-2 or TRBV6-3 and TRBJ2-3; TRBD2 matches at 7 bases. The junction had 12 bases not matched to a gene; V was cut back by 6 bases and J by 0 bases. This CDR3 comprises 17 residues. Germline values: CDR1 MNHEY, CDR2 SVGEGT. DNA of the CDR3: TGTGCCAGCAGCCCCATTGGGAGGGAGCTAAGCACAGATACGCAGTATTTT. This gives the protein CASSPIGRELSTDTQYF.

This clonotype was observed a few times. The chain has TRBV20-1 and TRBJ2-5; D is perhaps TRBD1 or TRBD2 (6 bases each). Germline-derived CDR1 and CDR2 are DFQATT and SNEGSKA (reference sequence). Trimming stripped 5 bases from V and 1 base from J, with 17 bases between. The CDR3 runs to 15 residues. The CDR3 coding sequence is TGCAGTGCTCCGGGGGCCCAGGGCTTCCAAGAGACCCAGTACTTC. Encoded protein: CSAPGAQGFQETQYF.

This clonotype occurred once. The DNA of the CDR3 is TGTGCCAGCAGCCTCCGGGACAGGGGGCCAGGCGAGCAGTACTTC. Translation: CASSLRDRGPGEQYF. The chain is built from TRBV5-4 and TRBJ2-7; 12 positions match TRBD1. With V trimmed by 4 bases and J by 6 bases, 8 bases remained unmatched. Per germline, CDR1 SGHNT and CDR2 YYREEE (reference sequence). The CDR3 extends over 15 amino acids.

With regard to this clonotype: It may be a read error: a sequence one base away is much more abundant. CDR3 bases: TGCAGTCTGACAGGGGCCGCAATGATCGGTAATTCACCCCTCCACTTT. This translates into CSLTGAAMIGNSPLHF. This rearrangement joins TRBV20-1 to TRBJ1-6; 8 nucleotides agree with TRBD1. CDR1 is DFQATT, CDR2 SNEGSKA, per germline (reference sequence). The CDR3 is 16 residues long. The V and J ends lost 8 bases and 6 bases, in that order; junction bases with no gene match: 15.

V gene TRBV7-8 combines with J gene TRBJ2-3; 7 nucleotides line up with TRBD2. Germline trimming cut 2 bases from V and 2 bases from J; bases unmatched to any gene: 4. The CDR3 length is 15 residues. Looked up from germline, CDR1 is SGHVS and CDR2 is FQNEAQ. CDR3 in DNA: TGTGCCAGCAGCTTACGAAGCGGGAACACAGATACGCAGTATTTT. It is translated as CASSLRSGNTDTQYF.